The 32 T cell receptor beta chains below all came from one sample that was sequenced in a study of blood T cells in healthy people across ages. Primed by a sample-barcoded 5' primer and a J-beta primer mix, a second PCR proceeded for 7 to 11 cycles. Using its own MiXCR run on the 5' RACE reads, TCRdb lists one record per CDR3 protein. In the table there are 2 million or so distinct CDR3 sequences, 49% of which are singletons. The sample consisted of blood. The receptors come from a woman aged 40 to 49 in good health.

The CDR3 loop is CSASGLAGERAQYF. CDR3 in DNA: TGCAGTGCTAGCGGACTAGCGGGGGAGAGGGCCCAGTACTTC. The chain links TRBV20-1 to TRBJ2-5, with 13 bases that match TRBD2. The V gene's germline CDR1 is DFQATT and CDR2 SNEGSKA (reference sequence). This CDR3 comprises 14 residues. V was clipped by 3 bases and J by 9 bases; unmatched bases: 7.

The chain recombines TRBV25-1 with TRBJ2-5; no clear D. This CDR3 spans 12 amino acids. Trimming took off 1 base at V and 4 bases at J, with 4 bases between the two ends. Germline V gives CDR1 MGHDK, CDR2 SYGVNS. The CDR3 reads CASSESIETQYF. The CDR3, as DNA: TGTGCCAGCAGTGAATCAATAGAGACCCAGTACTTC.

This clonotype was seen more than once but under ten times. J is TRBJ2-3 and V is TRBV15; D remains unclear. Germline loops: CDR1 LNHNV, CDR2 YYDKDF (reference sequence). Trimming pared 0 bases from V and 6 bases from J, leaving 10 bases between. There are 14 residues in the CDR3. The CDR3: CATSREAGSDTQYF. CDR3 DNA: TGTGCCACCAGCAGAGAGGCCGGTAGCGATACGCAGTATTTT.

The V and J genes are TRBV11-2 and TRBJ2-3; D possibly matches TRBD1 or TRBD2 (6 bases each). The ends were cut back, 2 bases at V and 4 bases at J, with 10 bases in the middle. This CDR3 contains 14 residues. Germline CDR1 and CDR2: SGHAT and FQNNGV. The CDR3 loop reads CASSLKGGADTQYF. The CDR3 DNA reads TGTGCCAGCAGCTTAAAGGGGGGTGCAGATACGCAGTATTTT.

This clonotype was seen repeatedly, ten times or more. J is TRBJ1-1 and V is TRBV6-6; no firm D call. The V gene lost 2 bases and the J gene lost 0 bases, with 13 bases spanning the gap. Germline V CDR1 and CDR2: MNHNY, SVGAGI (reference sequence). This CDR3 is 16 amino acids long. The CDR3 is CASSYLGNMMNTEAFF. The DNA of the CDR3 is TGTGCCAGCAGTTACCTGGGCAACATGATGAACACTGAAGCTTTCTTT.

This chain links TRBV12-3 or TRBV12-4 with TRBJ2-4, with 7 bases that match TRBD1. V shed 0 bases and J 0 bases; nucleotides not matched to a gene: 2. CDR3 length: 16 amino acids. The DNA of the CDR3 is TGTGCCAGCAGTTTAGCGGGACAGAGAGCCAAAAACATTCAGTACTTC. It codes for CASSLAGQRAKNIQYF.

This clonotype was counted only a few times. V and J are TRBV5-1 and TRBJ2-1; possible D gene TRBD2, 6 bases. Trimming took 0 bases from V and 9 from J, leaving 13 bases between them. Germline V gives CDR1 SGHRS, CDR2 YFSETQ. The CDR3 sequence is 14 residues long. CDR3 in DNA: TGCGCCAGCAGCTTGGTGAGGGCCGGGGGTGAGCAGTTCTTC. Translating it yields CASSLVRAGGEQFF. Complete variable domain (other parts from reference TRBV5-1 and TRBJ2-1): KAGVTQTPRYLIKTRGQQVTLSCSPISGHRSVSWYQQTPGQGLQFLFEYFSETQRNKGNFPGRFSGRQFSNSRSEMNVSTLELGDSALYLCASSLVRAGGEQFFGPGTRLTVL.

The genes are TRBV7-9 and TRBJ2-5; 10 nucleotides line up with TRBD2. Germline trimming cut 5 bases from V and 3 bases from J; bases unmatched to any gene: 12. This CDR3 comprises 17 residues. CDR1 SEHNR and CDR2 FQNEAQ come from the germline V gene (reference sequence). This chain's CDR3 is CASSTRLVSGGEETQYF. The CDR3 bases are TGTGCCAGCAGCACCCGGTTGGTCAGCGGGGGGGAAGAGACCCAGTACTTC.

The V call is TRBV3-1, the J call TRBJ2-1; the match to TRBD2 covers 12 bases. The CDR3 is made up of 15 amino acids. Trimming removed 4 bases from V and 10 bases from J; junction bases left unmatched: 8. Looked up from germline, CDR1 is LGHDT and CDR2 is YNNKEL (reference sequence). The CDR3, as DNA: TGTGCCAGCAGCCCCCGGGGAACTAGCGGGGGGGAGCAGTTCTTC. It specifies CASSPRGTSGGEQFF.

This clonotype was recorded a few times. The chain joins TRBV12-3 or TRBV12-4 to TRBJ1-1; maybe TRBD1 (5 bases). V gave up 5 bases and J gave up 0 bases, with 13 bases separating them. The CDR3 totals 15 residues. CDR3 amino acids: CASSPGERMNTEAFF. The DNA for the CDR3 is TGTGCCAGCAGTCCGGGGGAACGAATGAACACTGAAGCTTTCTTT.

DNA of the CDR3: TGTGCCAGCGGGGGGGGGCATACTGAAGCTTTCTTT. Translation: CASGGGHTEAFF. The chain joins TRBV12-3 or TRBV12-4 to TRBJ1-1; D perhaps matches TRBD1 (6 bases). V lost 8 bases and J 5 bases, leaving 12 bases between the germline ends. The length of the CDR3 is 12 residues.

The rearrangement uses TRBV4-3 and TRBJ1-2, with 7 bases that match TRBD1. Germline V gives CDR1 LGHNA, CDR2 YSLEER. CDR3 length equals 19 residues. V gave up 3 bases and J gave up 1 base; unmatched junction bases: 17. The CDR3: CASSQEPGQIVYDNYGYTF. CDR3 nucleotides: TGCGCCAGCAGCCAGGAACCGGGACAGATTGTCTACGATAACTATGGCTACACCTTC.

The rearrangement links TRBV12-3 or TRBV12-4 to TRBJ1-6; no clear D gene. V was clipped by 3 bases and J by 7 bases, with 10 bases between them. CDR3 length equals 14 residues. CDR3 region: CASSFWQANSPLHF. The CDR3 DNA is TGTGCCAGCAGTTTTTGGCAGGCCAATTCACCCCTCCACTTT.

The gene calls are TRBV9 and TRBJ2-3; 9 nucleotides agree with TRBD1. Germline values: CDR1 SGDLS, CDR2 YYNGEE. This CDR3 has 16 residues. Trimming cost V 2 bases and J 5 bases; bases outside gene matches: 9. The CDR3 spells CASSVDMGQGGDTQYF. CDR3 bases: TGTGCCAGCAGCGTGGATATGGGACAGGGAGGAGATACGCAGTATTTT.

There are a few counts of this clonotype. The chain couples TRBV13 to TRBJ1-2; D is uncertain. The germline CDR1 and CDR2 sequences are PRHDT and FYEKMQ (reference sequence). The CDR3 length is 14 residues. V was cut by 4 bases and J by 3 bases, with 12 bases left in between. The CDR3 is CASSSYQGDYGYTF. The CDR3 DNA reads as TGTGCCAGCAGCTCCTACCAAGGAGACTATGGCTACACCTTC.

The chain couples TRBV20-1 to TRBJ1-1; perhaps TRBD1 as D (5 bases). Germline CDR1 reads DFQATT; CDR2 reads SNEGSKA (reference sequence). Trimming removed 3 bases from V and 11 bases from J, with 22 bases in between. The CDR3 sequence is 14 residues long. CDR3 sequence: CSARDQGHGSWAFF. CDR3 sequence (DNA): TGCAGTGCTAGGGATCAGGGCCACGGTTCGTGGGCTTTCTTT.

The rearrangement uses TRBV6-4 and TRBJ2-1, with D unclear. Germline assignment: CDR1 MRHNA and CDR2 SNTAGT. The V and J ends lost 0 bases and 7 bases respectively, with 4 bases between them. The CDR3 extends over 12 amino acids. The CDR3 sequence: CASSDSVNEQFF. In DNA form, the CDR3 reads TGTGCCAGCAGTGACTCGGTTAATGAGCAGTTCTTC.

J is TRBJ2-3 and V is TRBV27, with 13 bases fitting TRBD2. Trimming took 6 bases from V and 7 from J; bases not matched to a gene: 7. The CDR3 totals 15 residues. Per the germline V gene, CDR1 is MNHEY and CDR2 is SMNVEV (reference sequence). The CDR3 region is CASRRTSGGRYTQYF. The CDR3 region has the DNA TGTGCCAGCAGGCGGACTAGCGGGGGACGATATACGCAGTATTTT.

The genes are TRBV20-1 and TRBJ2-1; 10 bases line up with TRBD2. The germline V gene encodes CDR1 DFQATT and CDR2 SNEGSKA (reference sequence). CDR3 length equals 16 residues. V lost 3 bases to trimming and J lost 4 bases; unmatched junction nucleotides: 9. The CDR3 region is CSARKRGGPGYNEQFF. In DNA form, the CDR3 reads TGCAGTGCTAGGAAGCGGGGGGGCCCGGGGTACAATGAGCAGTTCTTC.

In its sample, this clonotype was seen a few times. The chain uses TRBV20-1 and TRBJ2-3; D uncertain. This CDR3 has 14 residues. Trimming left V 0 bases short and J 4 bases short, with 11 bases between. Looked up from germline, CDR1 is DFQATT and CDR2 is SNEGSKA (reference sequence). As DNA, the CDR3 is TGCAGTGCTAGAGATTTGATCAGGCCAGATACGCAGTATTTT. This encodes CSARDLIRPDTQYF.

This clonotype turned up a few times. This chain links TRBV27 with TRBJ1-2; TRBD1 matches at 9 bases. Trimming removed 10 bases from V and 8 bases from J; junction bases left unmatched: 8. Germline V CDR1 and CDR2: MNHEY, SMNVEV (reference sequence). The CDR3 spans 12 residues. The CDR3 protein is CATRDRVYGYTF. The CDR3, as DNA: TGTGCCACCCGGGACAGGGTCTACGGCTACACCTTC.

This clonotype was counted a few times. The chain recombines TRBV29-1 with TRBJ2-7; a weak D match, TRBD2 (5 bases). There are 13 residues in the CDR3. Germline V gene lookup returns CDR1 SQVTM and CDR2 ANQGSEA. Trimming shortened V by 6 bases and J by 1 base, and 13 bases separated the two germline ends. The CDR3 protein is CSVPSGTSYEQYF. The CDR3 bases are TGCAGCGTACCCTCGGGAACTTCCTACGAGCAGTACTTC.

The table lists this clonotype with a few counts. CDR3 in DNA: TGTGCCACCAGCAGAATAGGATCCACAGATACGCAGTATTTT. Translating gives CATSRIGSTDTQYF. V is TRBV15 and J is TRBJ2-3, with D uncertain. Trimming took off 2 bases at V and 2 bases at J, with 8 bases between the two ends. Looked up from germline, CDR1 is LNHNV and CDR2 is YYDKDF (reference sequence). The CDR3 runs 14 residues.

The rearrangement joins TRBV20-1 to TRBJ2-5; unclear D gene. The closer fit of TRBJ2-7 to the DNA end suggests the J call may be wrong. The CDR3 is 12 amino acids. Per germline, CDR1 DFQATT and CDR2 SNEGSKA (reference sequence). The DNA of the CDR3 is TGCAGTGCTAGATCGGTAGCTGCCGAGCAGTACTTC. Translating gives CSARSVAAEQYF.

This clonotype turned up a few times. The chain uses TRBV28 and TRBJ2-7, with 12 bases fitting TRBD1. This CDR3 spans 15 amino acids. Germline V gives CDR1 MDHEN, CDR2 SYDVKM. J gave up 7 bases and V 4 bases, and 8 bases lay outside the gene matches. The CDR3 DNA follows: TGTGCCAGCAGTTCGGTGGGACAGGGGGCCGGGGAGCAGTACTTC. Protein: CASSSVGQGAGEQYF.

The rearrangement joins TRBV20-1 to TRBJ2-1; 10 nucleotides agree with TRBD1. J lost 9 bases, V lost 5 bases, and 7 bases had no gene match. There are 13 residues in the CDR3. Per the germline V gene, CDR1 is DFQATT and CDR2 is SNEGSKA (reference sequence). CDR3 nucleotide sequence: TGCAGTGCTCACGACAGGGGGCGCAGTGAGCAGTTCTTC. Translating it yields CSAHDRGRSEQFF.

This clonotype was seen a few times. This chain links TRBV5-1 with TRBJ1-6, with D unclear. This CDR3 has 16 amino acids. Germline assignment: CDR1 SGHRS and CDR2 YFSETQ. The germline V and J ends were trimmed by 4 bases and 9 bases, with 20 bases remaining between them. CDR3 nucleotides: TGCGCCAGCAGCCAAGGAGCGACTCCCGCTACTTCACCCCTCCACTTT. As protein: CASSQGATPATSPLHF.

In its sample, this clonotype was seen a few times. The chain is built from TRBV12-3 or TRBV12-4 and TRBJ2-3; 11 bases are a match to TRBD2. J was trimmed by 3 bases and V by 4 bases; bases with no gene match: 9. The length of the CDR3 is 17 residues. CDR3 residues: CASSYSRLAGQTDTQYF. In nucleotides, the CDR3 is TGTGCCAGCAGTTATTCCCGACTAGCGGGGCAAACAGATACGCAGTATTTT.

The chain recombines TRBV2 with TRBJ2-4; 8 nucleotides agree with TRBD1. In germline, CDR1 is SNHLY, CDR2 FYNNEI. After removal of 5 bases from V and 4 bases from J, the junction contained 7 bases not matched to a gene. The CDR3 length is 15 residues. The CDR3 DNA follows: TGTGCCAGCAGTATCATCAGGACAGGGAAAAACATTCAGTACTTC. Its translation is CASSIIRTGKNIQYF. Full variable domain (rest looked up from reference TRBV2 and TRBJ2-4): EPEVTQTPSHQVTQMGQEVILRCVPISNHLYFYWYRQILGQKVEFLVSFYNNEISEKSEIFDDQFSVERPDGSNFTLKIRSTKLEDSAMYFCASSIIRTGKNIQYFGAGTRLSVL.

The chain recombines TRBV28 with TRBJ2-5; 7 bases fit TRBD1. Germline loops: CDR1 MDHEN, CDR2 SYDVKM. Trimming cost V 3 bases and J 4 bases; bases outside gene matches: 14. The CDR3 is 17 residues long. This CDR3 is CASSFKAREGGAETQYF. The DNA of the CDR3 is TGTGCCAGCAGTTTTAAGGCCCGGGAAGGGGGCGCAGAGACCCAGTACTTC.

This clonotype has a handful of counts. This chain links TRBV10-3 with TRBJ2-4; 15 nucleotides line up with TRBD2. This CDR3 region has 15 residues. Trimming cost V 6 bases and J 14 bases; bases outside gene matches: 11. The germline CDR1 and CDR2 sequences are ENHRY and SYGVKD. The CDR3 nucleotides are TGTGCCATCAGGGGACTAGCGGGGGGCGCGGTTGTGGAGTACTTC. Protein: CAIRGLAGGAVVEYF.

This clonotype was found a few times. The chain joins TRBV6-2 or TRBV6-3 to TRBJ2-5; 7 positions match TRBD1. Germline CDR1 reads MNHEY; CDR2 reads SVGEGT. There are 15 residues in the CDR3. V trimming: 5 bases; J trimming: 2 bases; junction bases outside the gene matches: 8. CDR3 protein: CASSTRDRRQETQYF. The CDR3 coding sequence is TGTGCCAGCAGTACCCGGGACAGACGGCAAGAGACCCAGTACTTC.